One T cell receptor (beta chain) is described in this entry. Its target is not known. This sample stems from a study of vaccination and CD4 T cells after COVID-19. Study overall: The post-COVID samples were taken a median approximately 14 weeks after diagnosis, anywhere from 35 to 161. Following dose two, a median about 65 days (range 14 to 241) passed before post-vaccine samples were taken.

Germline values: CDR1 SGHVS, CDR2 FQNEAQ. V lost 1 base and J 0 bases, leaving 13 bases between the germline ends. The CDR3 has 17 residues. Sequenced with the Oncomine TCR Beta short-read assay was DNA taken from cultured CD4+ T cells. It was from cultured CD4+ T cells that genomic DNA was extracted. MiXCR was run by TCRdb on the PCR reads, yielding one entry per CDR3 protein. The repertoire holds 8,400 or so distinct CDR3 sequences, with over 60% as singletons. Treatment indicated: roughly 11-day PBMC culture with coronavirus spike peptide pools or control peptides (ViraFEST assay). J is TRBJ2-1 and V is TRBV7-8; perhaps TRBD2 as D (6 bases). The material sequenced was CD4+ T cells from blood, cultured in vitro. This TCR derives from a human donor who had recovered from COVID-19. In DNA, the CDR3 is TGTGCCAGCAGCTTAGACCAACTAGCATTCTCCTACAATGAGCAGTTCTTC. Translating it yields CASSLDQLAFSYNEQFF.